The 25 T cell receptor beta chains below all came from one sample that was sequenced in a study of blood T cells in healthy people across ages. A second PCR, run for 7 to 11 cycles, used a sample-barcoded 5' primer plus a J-beta primer mix. Each CDR3 protein gets one entry after TCRdb re-called the 5' RACE reads with MiXCR. The table includes over a million distinct CDR3 sequences, 45% to 70% detected once. Sequenced: blood. Receptors originate from a man between 18 and 35 years old in good health.

The chain carries TRBV7-9 and TRBJ1-2; D is uncertain. Between the trimmed V and J ends, which lost 1 base and 8 bases, there was a span of 8 bases. From germline, CDR1 is SEHNR and CDR2 FQNEAQ (reference sequence). This CDR3 is built from 12 residues. As DNA, the CDR3 is TGTGCCAGCAGCTTAGGGATGGAGGGCTACACCTTC. Encoded protein: CASSLGMEGYTF.

The V call is TRBV20-1, the J call TRBJ1-4; D ambiguous. There are 15 residues in the CDR3. V was clipped by 6 bases and J by 11 bases, with 25 bases between them. The germline V gene encodes CDR1 DFQATT and CDR2 SNEGSKA (reference sequence). This CDR3 is CSALHRTDGLGKLFF. The CDR3 DNA follows: TGCAGTGCCTTACACCGGACGGATGGCTTGGGGAAACTGTTTTTT.

The chain carries TRBV7-2 and TRBJ2-3, with 7 bases fitting TRBD2. The germline gives CDR1 SGHTA, CDR2 FQGNSA. The V gene end was trimmed by 2 bases and the J gene end by 0 bases; junction bases not matched to a gene: 11. This CDR3 is built from 18 residues. The DNA of the CDR3 is TGTGCCAGCAGCTTACGTCGAGCGGGGCGAACTAGCACAGATACGCAGTATTTT. As protein: CASSLRRAGRTSTDTQYF. The whole variable domain, filled in from reference TRBV7-2 and TRBJ2-3, reads GAGVSQSPSNKVTEKGKDVELRCDPISGHTALYWYRQSLGQGLEFLIYFQGNSAPDKSGLPSDRFSAERTGGSVSTLTIQRTQQEDSAVYLCASSLRRAGRTSTDTQYFGPGTRLTVL.

The chain carries TRBV27 and TRBJ2-1; no firm D call. Looked up from germline, CDR1 is MNHEY and CDR2 is SMNVEV (reference sequence). The V end was cut by 5 bases, the J end by 8 bases, with 19 bases between. CDR3 length: 15 residues. CDR3 coding DNA: TGTGCCAGCAGTGTTGTCCCCACTACGGGCGATGAGCAGTTCTTC. Protein sequence: CASSVVPTTGDEQFF.

In its sample, this clonotype was seen a few times. This chain joins TRBV4-1 and TRBJ1-5, with 9 bases that match TRBD1. This CDR3 comprises 16 residues. Germline lookup yields CDR1 MGHRA and CDR2 YSYEKL. V dropped 4 bases and J dropped 5; count of bases not matched to a gene: 9. The CDR3 bases are TGCGCCAGCAGCCTTACACAGGGGGCCACCTATCAGCCCCAGCATTTT. Residues: CASSLTQGATYQPQHF.

The table lists this clonotype with a few counts. V usage is TRBV5-1 and J usage is TRBJ1-2; TRBD1 aligns across 11 bases. There are 14 residues in the CDR3. Germline values: CDR1 SGHRS, CDR2 YFSETQ. Losses at the gene ends were 2 bases for V and 8 bases for J; bases not matched to a gene: 5. CDR3 sequence reads: CASSFGQGAGGYTF. Here the CDR3 DNA reads TGCGCCAGCAGCTTCGGACAGGGGGCGGGCGGCTACACCTTC.

The rearrangement links TRBV27 to TRBJ2-4, with unresolved D. This CDR3 is 18 amino acids long. CDR1 and CDR2 from the germline V gene are MNHEY and SMNVEV (reference sequence). Deletions cut 2 bases from V and 0 bases from J, with 17 bases between. CDR3 sequence: CASSLTLSTSLAKNIQYF. The CDR3 nucleotides read TGTGCCAGCAGTTTAACCCTATCTACATCCCTAGCCAAAAACATTCAGTACTTC.

The V gene is TRBV12-5, the J gene TRBJ2-5, with TRBD2 identical over 8 bases. V lost 3 bases, J lost 1 base, and 4 bases stayed unmatched. The length of the CDR3 is 15 residues. Per the germline V gene, CDR1 is LGHNT and CDR2 is FRNRAP. CDR3 in amino acids: CASGFGLAGQETQYF. The CDR3 DNA is TGTGCTAGTGGTTTCGGACTAGCAGGCCAAGAGACCCAGTACTTC.

In its sample, this clonotype was seen a few times. J is TRBJ2-3 and V is TRBV5-1, with 7 bases aligning to TRBD2. The CDR3 extends over 15 amino acids. Germline assignment: CDR1 SGHRS and CDR2 YFSETQ. V was pared by 4 bases and J by 1 base, with 6 bases of the junction left unmatched. DNA of the CDR3: TGCGCCAGCAGCCGGGAGGCTAGCGGCACAGATACGCAGTATTTT. Translating it yields CASSREASGTDTQYF.

V and J are TRBV27 and TRBJ2-1; 11 positions match TRBD1. CDR1 is MNHEY and CDR2 is SMNVEV in the germline V gene (reference sequence). The ends lost 5 bases at V and 6 bases at J; junction bases unmatched: 6. The CDR3 is made up of 15 amino acids. The CDR3 is CASSTSGTGGNEQFF. The CDR3 DNA is TGTGCCAGCAGTACCTCCGGGACAGGGGGCAATGAGCAGTTCTTC.

This sequence joins TRBV10-3 and TRBJ2-4, with 12 bases that match TRBD2. The end of the DNA aligns better with TRBJ2-5, so the J call may be wrong. Germline assignment: CDR1 ENHRY and CDR2 SYGVKD. This CDR3 comprises 17 residues. The chain's CDR3 is CAISPRSSGGAGETQYF. DNA for the CDR3: TGTGCCATCAGTCCCCGTTCTAGCGGGGGGGCTGGAGAGACCCAGTACTTC.

The chain carries TRBV5-1 and TRBJ1-2; D gene unclear. V was clipped by 0 bases and J by 6 bases, with 9 bases between them. The CDR3 runs 13 residues. CDR1 and CDR2 (germline): SGHRS, YFSETQ. The CDR3 here is CASSLDRINGYTF. The CDR3 coding sequence is TGCGCCAGCAGCTTGGATAGGATCAATGGCTACACCTTC.

The CDR3 sequence is CASSQVTGRQETQYF. The CDR3 nucleotides are TGCGCCAGCAGCCAAGTGACAGGGCGTCAAGAGACCCAGTACTTC. This chain connects TRBV4-1 to TRBJ2-5; 7 bases align to TRBD1. The CDR3 extends over 15 amino acids. With 1 base clipped from V and 2 bases from J, the junction kept 4 bases outside the gene matches. The germline V gene has CDR1 MGHRA and CDR2 YSYEKL.

This rearrangement joins TRBV4-3 to TRBJ1-1; a possible D gene is TRBD1 (5 bases). The CDR3 is 14 amino acids. Looked up from germline, CDR1 is LGHNA and CDR2 is YSLEER. Trimming stripped 2 bases from V and 6 bases from J, with 13 bases between. Here the CDR3 DNA reads TGCGCCAGCAGCCAAACTAATTCAGGGTCTGAAGCTTTCTTT. It encodes CASSQTNSGSEAFF.

The chain carries TRBV2 and TRBJ2-1; 7 nucleotides match TRBD2. The CDR3 contains 12 residues. After removal of 6 bases from V and 6 bases from J, the junction contained 2 bases not matched to a gene. Germline-derived CDR1 and CDR2 are SNHLY and FYNNEI. CDR3 protein: CASRREGNEQFF. The CDR3, as DNA: TGTGCCAGCAGGAGGGAGGGCAATGAGCAGTTCTTC.

As to this clonotype: This may come from a read error, since a much larger clone is one base off. The V gene is TRBV7-9, the J gene TRBJ2-1; 7 positions agree with TRBD2. The DNA end is a closer match to TRBJ2-7, so the J assignment may be wrong. The CDR3 totals 15 residues. Per germline, CDR1 SEHNR and CDR2 FQNEAQ (reference sequence). CDR3 in DNA: TGTGCCAGCACCAAAGCGGGGAGTAATGTGCATGAGCAGTACTTC. It codes for CASTKAGSNVHEQYF.

V and J are TRBV27 and TRBJ1-5; D perhaps matches TRBD1 (6 bases). Germline CDR1 reads MNHEY; CDR2 reads SMNVEV (reference sequence). Trimming took off 6 bases at V and 1 base at J, with 16 bases between the two ends. This CDR3 has 16 amino acids. The DNA for the CDR3 is TGTGCCAGCAGGGCCAACGGGGGCCTAAGCAATCAGCCCCAGCATTTT. Protein product: CASRANGGLSNQPQHF.

This chain connects TRBV4-3 to TRBJ2-7; TRBD1 matches 10 bases. The CDR3 extends over 15 amino acids. Germline V gene sequence: CDR1 LGHNA, CDR2 YSLEER. Trimming cost V 1 base and J 4 bases; bases outside gene matches: 4. This CDR3 reads CASSQVPGQGYEQYF. The CDR3 DNA reads TGCGCCAGCAGCCAAGTTCCGGGACAGGGGTACGAGCAGTACTTC.

Notes on this clonotype: Its ends do not fully match the called genes, so a read error is possible. This chain uses TRBV20-1 with TRBJ2-3; TRBD2 aligns across 9 bases. In germline, CDR1 is DFQATT, CDR2 SNEGSKA (reference sequence). CDR3 length: 16 residues. The CDR3 nucleotides are TGCGGTGCTAGTGGGCTAGCGGGACTAAACACAGATACGCAGTATTTT. It codes for CGASGLAGLNTDTQYF.

This rearrangement joins TRBV7-2 to TRBJ2-5; TRBD1 matches at 7 bases. The J segment lost 1 base and the V segment lost 5 bases, leaving 7 bases of the junction unmatched. The CDR3 length is 15 residues. Germline V lookup: CDR1 SGHTA, CDR2 FQGNSA. The CDR3 protein is CASSPKGQPQETQYF. The CDR3 DNA reads TGTGCCAGCAGCCCAAAGGGACAGCCCCAAGAGACCCAGTACTTC.

The chain couples TRBV13 to TRBJ1-2, with a tentative D call TRBD1 (5 bases). The CDR3 is made up of 16 amino acids. Trimming pared 1 base from V and 4 bases from J, leaving 16 bases between. CDR1 and CDR2 (germline): PRHDT, FYEKMQ (reference sequence). CDR3 DNA: TGTGCCAGCAGCTTAGAACGAACCACACAGGTCTATGGCTACACCTTC. Translating gives CASSLERTTQVYGYTF.

The chain joins TRBV7-2 to TRBJ2-5; 12 bases fit TRBD2. Germline trimming cut 4 bases from V and 11 bases from J; bases unmatched to any gene: 20. The germline V gene encodes CDR1 SGHTA and CDR2 FQGNSA. CDR3 length: 18 residues. The CDR3, as DNA: TGTGCCAGCAGCTCCCCACGAGGACTAGCGGGGAACCAACGTGAGCAGTACTTC. As protein: CASSSPRGLAGNQREQYF.

The chain carries TRBV12-3 or TRBV12-4 and TRBJ1-2; no firm D call. CDR3 length equals 15 residues. V was trimmed by 3 bases and J by 5 bases, leaving 16 bases between them. The CDR3 here is CASSLDLPSGYGYTF. For the CDR3, the DNA is TGTGCCAGCAGTTTGGATCTTCCGTCCGGATATGGCTACACCTTC.

The chain is built from TRBV4-2 and TRBJ1-2, with D tentatively TRBD1 (5 bases). Trimming left V 0 bases short and J 5 bases short, with 13 bases between. This CDR3 has 15 residues. Germline lookup yields CDR1 LGHNA and CDR2 YNFKEQ. CDR3 sequence reads: CASSQEAGSGYGYTF. DNA for the CDR3: TGTGCCAGCAGCCAAGAGGCAGGGAGCGGGTATGGCTACACCTTC.

The J gene is TRBJ2-5, the V gene TRBV3-1, with 7 bases lining up with TRBD1. The junction had 10 bases not matched to a gene; V was cut back by 5 bases and J by 4 bases. The germline CDR1 and CDR2 sequences are LGHDT and YNNKEL (reference sequence). The CDR3 sequence is 15 residues long. In DNA, the CDR3 is TGTGCCAGCAGCTATGAAACAGGGGTAGGAGAGACCCAGTACTTC. It codes for CASSYETGVGETQYF.